These 2 T cell receptor beta chains were all obtained from the same sample, sequenced in a study of PD-1 blockade in mismatch repair-deficient tumors. Sequenced by immunoSEQ multiplex PCR; TCRdb stores in-frame clones only, minus some. The sample shows about 22,000 clones, 80% to 90% of them seen only once. Here the sequenced sample was peripheral blood, taken 2 weeks after starting pembrolizumab. These receptors were collected from an adult with mismatch repair-deficient cancer.

The chain joins TRBV18 to TRBJ1-1, with a possible D match to TRBD1 (6 bases). The V end lost 2 bases, the J end lost 0 bases, and 7 bases lay between the germline ends. The CDR3 has 14 amino acids. CDR1 and CDR2 (germline): KGHSH, LQKENI. CDR3 sequence reads: CASSPGQLNTEAFF. The DNA of the CDR3 is TGTGCCAGCTCACCAGGACAGCTGAACACTGAAGCTTTCTTT.

This chain connects TRBV4-3 to TRBJ1-2; 8 nucleotides line up with TRBD1. V lost 0 bases, J lost 8 bases, and 5 bases stayed unmatched. This CDR3 comprises 14 residues. Germline CDR1 is LGHNA and CDR2 is YSLEER. The CDR3 here is CASSQEGTGRGYTF. The CDR3 DNA sequence: TGCGCCAGCAGCCAAGAGGGGACAGGTCGAGGCTACACCTTC.